This entry concerns a single T cell receptor beta chain. The antigen is undetermined. Unstimulated Tregs (CD4+CD25+CD127-) and CD4+CD25- non-Tregs were sorted from PBMCs. The V end lost 2 bases, the J end lost 6 bases, and 12 bases lay between the germline ends. The CDR3 loop spans 14 amino acids. CDR1 SGHTS and CDR2 YDEGEE come from the germline V gene. The data were produced by immunoSEQ multiplex PCR, yet TCRdb's version contains in-frame clones alone and is incomplete. The table lists tens of thousands of clones, roughly 93% of them singletons. The data stem from a study of Tregs in tolerant kidney transplant recipients. General study results and limits: Tregs expanded with activated donor B cells seemed most donor-specific. Antigen-driven expansion was suggested because donor-specific Tregs expanded more than all Tregs in tolerant patients.

The TCR was taken from a human donor who received a combined kidney and bone marrow transplant. The chain has TRBV5-8 and TRBJ1-5; possibly TRBD1 for D (6 bases). This sample comprised CD4+ T cells from blood, obtained before the transplant. Written as DNA, the CDR3 is TGTGCCAGCAGCTTCGGGGCAGGGGTTCAGCCCCAGCATTTT. This encodes CASSFGAGVQPQHF.